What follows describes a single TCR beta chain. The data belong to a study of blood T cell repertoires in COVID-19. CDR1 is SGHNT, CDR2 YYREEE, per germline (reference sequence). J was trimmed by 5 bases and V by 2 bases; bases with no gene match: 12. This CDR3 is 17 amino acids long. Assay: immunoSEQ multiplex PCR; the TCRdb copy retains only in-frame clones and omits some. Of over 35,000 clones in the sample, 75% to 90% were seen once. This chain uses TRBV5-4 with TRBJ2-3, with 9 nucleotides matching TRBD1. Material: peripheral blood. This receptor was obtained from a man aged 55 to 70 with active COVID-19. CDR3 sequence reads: CASSLVGRTGEGDTQYF. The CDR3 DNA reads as TGTGCCAGCAGCTTAGTGGGCCGGACAGGGGAGGGAGATACGCAGTATTTT.